What follows are 30 T cell receptor beta chains derived from one specimen sequenced in a study of OX40 agonist ivuxolimab in advanced cancers. Sequenced by immunoSEQ multiplex PCR; TCRdb stores in-frame clones only, minus some. The data show around 40,000 clones, about 80% seen once. The sequences come from CD4+ or CD8+ T cells sorted from blood, collected in a trial of the OX40 agonist ivuxolimab. All receptors derive from an adult with an advanced solid tumor such as melanoma, head and neck, liver or kidney cancer.

This sequence joins TRBV25-1 and TRBJ2-7; D is possibly TRBD2 (5 bases). Trimming pared 11 bases from V and 0 bases from J, leaving 11 bases between. Germline assignment: CDR1 MGHDK and CDR2 SYGVNS. The CDR3 length is 12 residues. In DNA, the CDR3 is TGTGCCCTACTAGACCCCTCCTACGAGCAGTACTTC. It yields the protein CALLDPSYEQYF.

The CDR3 loop reads CSARDRGPTDTQYF. The CDR3 region has the DNA TGCAGCGCCCGGGACAGGGGGCCAACAGATACGCAGTATTTT. The V call is TRBV29-1, the J call TRBJ2-3; 12 bases are a match to TRBD1. V dropped 7 bases and J dropped 3; count of bases not matched to a gene: 5. CDR3 length equals 14 residues. Germline values: CDR1 SQVTM, CDR2 ANQGSEA.

V is TRBV10-1 and J is TRBJ2-5; TRBD1 is a possible D gene (6 bases). Deletions cut 5 bases from V and 3 bases from J, with 10 bases between. Germline V gives CDR1 WNHNN, CDR2 SYGVQD (reference sequence). CDR3 length: 13 residues. The CDR3 is CASSRTEKETQYF. CDR3 in DNA: TGCGCCAGCAGTAGGACAGAGAAAGAGACCCAGTACTTC.

The CDR3 DNA sequence: TGTGCCAGCAGCGTAGAGCCGGGGCCCTTCTACGAGCAGTACGTC. This codes for CASSVEPGPFYEQYV. This chain connects TRBV9 to TRBJ2-7; D may be TRBD1 or TRBD2 (5 bases each). This CDR3 contains 15 residues. The germline V gene has CDR1 SGDLS and CDR2 YYNGEE. V was shortened by 0 bases and J by 3 bases, with 13 bases between the two germline ends.

The rearrangement joins TRBV6-5 to TRBJ1-1; D gene ambiguous. Germline V lookup: CDR1 MNHEY, CDR2 SVGAGI. Between the trimmed V and J ends, which lost 7 bases and 6 bases, there was a span of 6 bases. This CDR3 is 10 amino acids long. The CDR3 here is CASIGPEAFF. CDR3 nucleotides: TGTGCCAGCATAGGACCTGAAGCTTTCTTT.

This clone was observed once. V usage is TRBV9 and J usage is TRBJ1-2, with TRBD1 identical over 10 bases. The CDR3 runs 14 residues. V lost 7 bases and J lost 5; bases outside the gene matches: 8. Per the germline V gene, CDR1 is SGDLS and CDR2 is YYNGEE. The CDR3 spells CASARQGAQYGYTF. The CDR3 bases are TGTGCCAGCGCCCGACAGGGGGCGCAATATGGCTACACCTTC.

V gene TRBV7-9 combines with J gene TRBJ2-5; 10 bases are a match to TRBD1. Gene TRBJ2-7 matches the end of the DNA better, so the J call may be wrong. The germline CDR1 and CDR2 sequences are SEHNR and FQNEAQ (reference sequence). The CDR3 is 19 amino acids. CDR3 in amino acids: CASSSTGFSGTGVSYEQYF. The CDR3 DNA reads as TGTGCCAGCAGCTCCACCGGATTCAGTGGGACAGGGGTTTCGTACGAGCAGTACTTC.

This clone was detected once. A read error may be the cause here, since a much bigger clone is one base away. J is TRBJ2-7 and V is TRBV9, with 11 positions matching TRBD2. V shed 1 base and J 9 bases; nucleotides not matched to a gene: 6. Germline-derived CDR1 and CDR2 are SGDLS and YYNGEE. This CDR3 spans 14 amino acids. The CDR3 DNA reads TGTGCCAGCAGCGTACTAGCGGGGGGCGGTGGGCAGTACTTC. Amino acids: CASSVLAGGGGQYF.

The rearrangement uses TRBV19 and TRBJ1-1; 8 bases align to TRBD1. The CDR3 sequence is 14 residues long. Germline assignment: CDR1 LNHDA and CDR2 SQIVND (reference sequence). The V and J ends lost 6 bases and 4 bases, in that order; junction bases with no gene match: 7. The CDR3 DNA reads as TGTGCCAGTAGCCGCCGGACAGGGATCACTGAAGCTTTCTTT. It codes for CASSRRTGITEAFF.

The V gene is TRBV6-5, the J gene TRBJ1-2, with 10 bases that match TRBD1. From germline, CDR1 is MNHEY and CDR2 SVGAGI. V shed 4 bases, J shed 4 bases, and the junction held 3 bases outside the gene matches. The CDR3 totals 14 residues. CDR3 residues: CASSFGTGAYGYTF. The CDR3 DNA reads as TGTGCCAGCAGTTTCGGGACAGGGGCCTATGGCTACACCTTC.

The chain links TRBV30 to TRBJ2-7; TRBD2 agrees at 8 bases. Germline V lookup: CDR1 GTSNPN, CDR2 SVGIG (reference sequence). This CDR3 contains 14 residues. The J segment lost 6 bases and the V segment lost 1 base, leaving 8 bases of the junction unmatched. Here the CDR3 reads CAWSARGGRPEQYF. In DNA form, the CDR3 reads TGTGCCTGGAGTGCCCGGGGGGGCCGGCCCGAGCAGTACTTC. Full variable domain (remainder filled in from reference TRBV30 and TRBJ2-7): SQTIHQWPATLVQPVGSPLSLECTVEGTSNPNLYWYRQAAGRGLQLLFYSVGIGQISSEVPQNLSASRPQDRQFILSSKKLLLSDSGFYLCAWSARGGRPEQYFGPGTRLTVT.

V and J are TRBV9 and TRBJ2-2, with D hard to call. There are 12 residues in the CDR3. The germline CDR1 and CDR2 sequences are SGDLS and YYNGEE. Trimming shortened V by 4 bases and J by 4 bases, and 5 bases separated the two germline ends. CDR3 DNA sequence: TGTGCCAGCAGCCTGAGCACCGGGGAGCTGTTTTTT. Its translation: CASSLSTGELFF.

V usage is TRBV9 and J usage is TRBJ2-5; D uncertain. The ends were cut back, 2 bases at V and 1 base at J, with 9 bases in the middle. The germline V gene encodes CDR1 SGDLS and CDR2 YYNGEE. This CDR3 is 14 amino acids long. As DNA, the CDR3 is TGTGCCAGCAGCGTGGCGGCGGTCCAAGAGACCCAGTACTTC. Its protein is CASSVAAVQETQYF.

The rearrangement links TRBV18 to TRBJ2-3, with 7 positions matching TRBD2. Per germline, CDR1 KGHSH and CDR2 LQKENI. This CDR3 comprises 14 residues. Germline trimming cut 3 bases from V and 1 base from J; bases unmatched to any gene: 1. The CDR3, as DNA: TGTGCCAGCTCACCGGGGGGGGGCACAGATACGCAGTATTTT. It encodes CASSPGGGTDTQYF.

The chain carries TRBV5-8 and TRBJ1-2, with 9 bases aligning to TRBD1. With 3 bases clipped from V and 5 bases from J, the junction kept 14 bases outside the gene matches. The CDR3 consists of 17 residues. The germline V gene encodes CDR1 SGHTS and CDR2 YDEGEE. The CDR3 is CASSSAGQGHVWYGYTF. The CDR3 DNA reads TGTGCCAGCAGCTCAGCGGGACAGGGACATGTGTGGTATGGCTACACCTTC.

V usage is TRBV7-9 and J usage is TRBJ2-3, with D unresolved. V was cut by 5 bases and J by 2 bases, with 2 bases left in between. This CDR3 has 11 residues. The germline CDR1 and CDR2 sequences are SEHNR and FQNEAQ (reference sequence). The CDR3 spells CASSPTDTQYF. CDR3 in DNA: TGTGCCAGCAGCCCCACAGATACGCAGTATTTT.

The CDR3 nucleotides read TGTGCCTGGAGCCGCGGGGGGGTTGGAAATGAGCAGTTCTTC. This encodes CAWSRGGVGNEQFF. The chain joins TRBV30 to TRBJ2-1; TRBD2 aligns across 9 bases. The J segment lost 7 bases and the V segment lost 3 bases, leaving 7 bases of the junction unmatched. The CDR3 contains 14 residues. In germline, CDR1 is GTSNPN, CDR2 SVGIG (reference sequence).

The chain carries TRBV10-3 and TRBJ1-2; D unclear. CDR1 is ENHRY, CDR2 SYGVKD, per germline. Between the trimmed V and J ends, which lost 11 bases and 5 bases, there was a span of 18 bases. The CDR3 is 13 amino acids. The CDR3 is CAARRQPPYGYTF. CDR3 sequence (DNA): TGTGCCGCCAGACGCCAACCCCCGTATGGCTACACCTTC.

The count of this clone is one. The chain couples TRBV28 to TRBJ2-1; D might be TRBD1 (6 bases). Germline V CDR1 and CDR2: MDHEN, SYDVKM. Trimming stripped 1 base from V and 6 bases from J, with 13 bases between. This CDR3 has 15 amino acids. CDR3 sequence reads: CASSLLTGLTNEQFF. The CDR3 DNA follows: TGTGCCAGCAGTTTATTGACAGGCCTAACCAATGAGCAGTTCTTC.

The V call is TRBV5-1, the J call TRBJ1-1, with D possibly being TRBD1 (5 bases). The germline V gene has CDR1 SGHRS and CDR2 YFSETQ. This CDR3 has 12 residues. The germline V and J ends were trimmed by 2 bases and 4 bases, with 6 bases remaining between them. The CDR3 DNA follows: TGCGCCAGCAGCTTAGGGACCACTGAAGCTTTCTTT. It codes for CASSLGTTEAFF. Filled out from reference TRBV5-1 and TRBJ1-1, the complete variable domain reads KAGVTQTPRYLIKTRGQQVTLSCSPISGHRSVSWYQQTPGQGLQFLFEYFSETQRNKGNFPGRFSGRQFSNSRSEMNVSTLELGDSALYLCASSLGTTEAFFGQGTRLTVV.

As to this clone: The same CDR3 also results from other DNA sequences found in this sample. The chain has TRBV7-2 and TRBJ2-7; D remains ambiguous. Deletions cut 3 bases from V and 2 bases from J, with 5 bases between. This CDR3 is built from 12 residues. Looked up from germline, CDR1 is SGHTA and CDR2 is FQGNSA. The CDR3 loop reads CASSLVTYEQYF. DNA for the CDR3: TGTGCCAGCAGCTTGGTCACCTACGAGCAGTACTTC.

The J gene is TRBJ1-2, the V gene TRBV9, with no clear D. The CDR3 has 14 residues. Trimming took off 5 bases at V and 0 bases at J, with 11 bases between the two ends. The germline V gene encodes CDR1 SGDLS and CDR2 YYNGEE. The CDR3 region has the DNA TGTGCCAGCAGGAAGTCACCCCCTAACTATGGCTACACCTTC. Translating it yields CASRKSPPNYGYTF.

This chain links TRBV5-1 with TRBJ2-6, with 7 nucleotides matching TRBD1. This CDR3 contains 15 residues. The J segment lost 4 bases and the V segment lost 3 bases, leaving 4 bases of the junction unmatched. Per the germline V gene, CDR1 is SGHRS and CDR2 is YFSETQ. CDR3 sequence: CASSWTGSGANVLTF. The DNA of the CDR3 is TGCGCCAGCAGCTGGACAGGCTCAGGGGCCAACGTCCTGACTTTC.

The V gene is TRBV5-1, the J gene TRBJ2-1; 8 bases agree with TRBD1. Losses at the gene ends were 1 base for V and 7 bases for J; bases not matched to a gene: 7. CDR3 length equals 15 residues. Germline V gene lookup returns CDR1 SGHRS and CDR2 YFSETQ. The CDR3 DNA is TGCGCCAGCAGCTTGAGACAGGGGAAGGGGAATGAGCAGTTCTTC. As protein: CASSLRQGKGNEQFF. The variable domain in full, completed from reference TRBV5-1 and TRBJ2-1, reads KAGVTQTPRYLIKTRGQQVTLSCSPISGHRSVSWYQQTPGQGLQFLFEYFSETQRNKGNFPGRFSGRQFSNSRSEMNVSTLELGDSALYLCASSLRQGKGNEQFFGPGTRLTVL.

As DNA, the CDR3 is TGTGCCAGCAGTGGCCGTGGGAACATTCAGTACTTC. The encoded protein is CASSGRGNIQYF. The J gene is TRBJ2-4, the V gene TRBV2; no clear D gene. The V gene's germline CDR1 is SNHLY and CDR2 FYNNEI. CDR3 length: 12 residues. Trimming took 4 bases from V and 7 from J, leaving 8 bases between them.

The chain carries TRBV5-4 and TRBJ2-5, with D possibly matching TRBD1 (6 bases). The DNA end is a closer match to TRBJ2-7, so the J assignment may be wrong. The CDR3 has 17 amino acids. The germline gives CDR1 SGHNT, CDR2 YYREEE (reference sequence). The CDR3 loop reads CASSLSPEAGEYYEQYF. DNA for the CDR3: TGTGCCAGCAGCTTAAGTCCTGAGGCAGGGGAGTACTACGAGCAGTACTTC.

This clone was recorded a few times. This sequence joins TRBV6-1 and TRBJ2-7; D not resolved. V was cut by 2 bases and J by 4 bases, with 6 bases left in between. This CDR3 contains 12 residues. Per germline, CDR1 MNHNS and CDR2 SASEGT. CDR3 nucleotides: TGTGCCAGCAGTGAATCGAGTTACGAGCAGTACTTC. Translation gives CASSESSYEQYF.

V usage is TRBV27 and J usage is TRBJ2-7, with TRBD1 matching over 10 bases. CDR1 and CDR2 from the germline V gene are MNHEY and SMNVEV (reference sequence). CDR3 length: 17 amino acids. V trimming: 5 bases; J trimming: 0 bases; junction bases outside the gene matches: 10. CDR3 residues: CASSPQTGGRSSYEQYF. The CDR3 nucleotides read TGTGCCAGCAGTCCCCAGACAGGGGGCCGGAGCTCCTACGAGCAGTACTTC.

The CDR3 protein is CASSSGGRRYTF. The CDR3 DNA reads TGTGCCAGCAGCTCAGGGGGGAGGCGTTACACCTTC. The chain carries TRBV5-5 and TRBJ1-2; 7 bases match TRBD1. Trimming cost V 3 bases and J 11 bases; bases outside gene matches: 7. This CDR3 contains 12 residues. Germline V gives CDR1 SGHKS, CDR2 YYEKEE (reference sequence).

CDR3 residues: CASSPNGPSGNTIYF. The CDR3 coding sequence is TGTGCCAGCTCACCAAACGGACCCTCTGGAAACACCATATATTTT. V is TRBV18 and J is TRBJ1-3; D remains unclear. Trimming removed 2 bases at V and 0 bases at J, with 8 bases between. Germline V CDR1 and CDR2: KGHSH, LQKENI. The CDR3 is 15 amino acids.